This TCR beta chain was found in a study of a mutant IDH1 vaccine in newly diagnosed glioma. Background on the study: The vaccination schedule gave patients eight doses in weeks 1, 3, 5, 7, 11, 15, 19 and 23. Study-level findings and limits: In 80% to 95% of patients, immune responses induced by the vaccine occurred.

From germline, CDR1 is LGHNA and CDR2 YNFKEQ. The CDR3 totals 13 residues. V was trimmed by 1 base and J by 4 bases, leaving 8 bases between them. Concerning this clone: What it recognizes is unknown.

Stated time point: week 5, during vaccination. Vaccination comprised doses that each held 300 ug of mutant IDH1 20-mer peptide, plus topical imiquimod. The table came from immunoSEQ multiplex PCR; TCRdb's copy has only in-frame clones and leaves some out. The sample lists under 70,000 clones; over 70% were seen once. The gene calls are TRBV4-2 and TRBJ2-7, with D possibly being TRBD1 (6 bases). The starting material was PBMCs, obtained from a glioma patient whose treatment included an IDH1 peptide vaccine. The receptor was derived from a man aged 30-40 years with glioma. The CDR3 loop is CASSQVGAYEQYF. The CDR3, as DNA: TGTGCCAGCAGCCAAGTGGGGGCTTACGAGCAGTACTTC.